These 17 T cell receptor beta chains were sequenced from one sample in a study of blood T cell repertoires in COVID-19. The protocol was immunoSEQ multiplex PCR, while the TCRdb copy is restricted to in-frame clones and leaves out a portion. Among around 100,000 clones listed, approximately 93% were seen once. The sequenced sample was peripheral blood. These receptors were taken from a man in his forties or fifties with active COVID-19.

V usage is TRBV6-1 and J usage is TRBJ1-1; no definite D call. V lost 2 bases and J lost 0, with 7 bases in between. CDR3 length: 14 amino acids. CDR1 is MNHNS, CDR2 SASEGT, per germline. CDR3 in DNA: TGTGCCAGCAGTGAAACAGAAGTGAACACTGAAGCTTTCTTT. Encoded protein: CASSETEVNTEAFF.

V and J are TRBV12-5 and TRBJ1-5, with D unclear. Germline CDR1 and CDR2: LGHNT and FRNRAP. Deletions cut 0 bases from V and 0 bases from J, with 15 bases between. The CDR3 covers 18 residues. The CDR3 nucleotides are TGTGCTAGTGGTTTGGTAGGGCAGGAGGGTAATAGCAATCAGCCCCAGCATTTT. This gives the protein CASGLVGQEGNSNQPQHF.

The rearrangement uses TRBV30 and TRBJ1-2, with D unresolved. The CDR3 is made up of 11 amino acids. Trimming took 8 bases from V and 6 from J, leaving 13 bases between them. Per germline, CDR1 GTSNPN and CDR2 SVGIG (reference sequence). The chain's CDR3 is CARLLQNGYTF. The DNA of the CDR3 is TGTGCCAGACTACTACAGAATGGCTACACCTTC.

This clone was detected a few times. As DNA, the CDR3 is TGTGCCAGCAGCGCTGGGGCGCGGGAGACCCAGTACTTC. This encodes CASSAGARETQYF. The chain carries TRBV9 and TRBJ2-5, with D perhaps matching TRBD1 (5 bases). Trimming cost V 3 bases and J 5 bases, with 11 bases left between them. CDR1 SGDLS and CDR2 YYNGEE come from the germline V gene. The CDR3 covers 13 residues.

The chain recombines TRBV5-1 with TRBJ1-2; D not resolved. V lost 0 bases and J 14 bases, leaving 20 bases between the germline ends. Germline CDR1 SGHRS, CDR2 YFSETQ. The CDR3 length is 14 residues. The CDR3 sequence is CASSLDRPTSSLTF. The CDR3 region has the DNA TGCGCCAGCAGCTTGGACAGACCTACTTCCAGCTTAACCTTC.

The gene calls are TRBV27 and TRBJ2-2, with TRBD1 as a possible D gene (6 bases). Looked up from germline, CDR1 is MNHEY and CDR2 is SMNVEV (reference sequence). CDR3 length: 14 amino acids. The V end was cut by 7 bases, the J end by 5 bases, with 14 bases between. The CDR3 sequence: CASTARGGTGELFF. In DNA, the CDR3 is TGTGCCAGCACCGCCAGGGGTGGGACCGGGGAGCTGTTTTTT.

V and J are TRBV6-1 and TRBJ1-2; D not resolved. Trimming stripped 2 bases from V and 8 bases from J, with 18 bases between. The CDR3 extends over 15 amino acids. CDR1 MNHNS and CDR2 SASEGT come from the germline V gene. This CDR3 is CASSEFGEELRGYTF. The CDR3 bases are TGTGCCAGCAGTGAATTCGGGGAGGAACTGAGGGGCTACACCTTC.

The chain employs TRBV20-1 and TRBJ2-6; TRBD1 matches 7 bases. The V segment lost 4 bases and the J segment 2 bases; nucleotides outside the gene matches: 5. CDR1 is DFQATT, CDR2 SNEGSKA, per germline (reference sequence). The length of the CDR3 is 15 residues. CDR3 residues: CSAIDRVAGANVLTF. The CDR3 nucleotides read TGCAGTGCTATTGACAGGGTGGCTGGGGCCAACGTCCTGACTTTC.

This clone was counted between two and nine times. The rearrangement uses TRBV11-3 and TRBJ1-2; possible D gene TRBD1, 5 bases. Per germline, CDR1 SGHNT and CDR2 YENEEA. V lost 0 bases and J lost 3, with 17 bases in between. CDR3 length: 17 residues. The CDR3 protein is CASSLEGGFSPDYGYTF. CDR3 nucleotides: TGTGCCAGCAGCTTAGAGGGGGGGTTTTCTCCGGACTATGGCTACACCTTC.

This chain links TRBV2 with TRBJ2-5; 7 bases agree with TRBD1. Germline values: CDR1 SNHLY, CDR2 FYNNEI. The CDR3 totals 13 residues. V lost 9 bases to trimming and J lost 4 bases; unmatched junction nucleotides: 8. This CDR3 is CARRTGATETQYF. DNA for the CDR3: TGTGCCAGAAGAACAGGGGCGACAGAGACCCAGTACTTC.

The chain uses TRBV4-2 and TRBJ2-3, with 8 bases fitting TRBD1. Looked up from germline, CDR1 is LGHNA and CDR2 is YNFKEQ. V lost 1 base, J lost 6 bases, and 12 bases stayed unmatched. This CDR3 spans 17 amino acids. DNA for the CDR3: TGTGCCAGCAGCCAAGGTAGAGGACAGGGAAAATCTGATACGCAGTATTTT. The encoded protein is CASSQGRGQGKSDTQYF.

The chain recombines TRBV27 with TRBJ1-6; TRBD1 is a possible D gene (6 bases). Trimming shortened V by 5 bases and J by 4 bases, and 9 bases separated the two germline ends. CDR3 length: 14 amino acids. Germline V lookup: CDR1 MNHEY, CDR2 SMNVEV (reference sequence). This CDR3 reads CASSGTNYNSPLHF. The CDR3 DNA follows: TGTGCCAGCAGTGGGACAAATTATAATTCACCCCTCCACTTT.

V usage is TRBV5-1 and J usage is TRBJ2-2; D may be TRBD2 (6 bases). The V gene's germline CDR1 is SGHRS and CDR2 YFSETQ. The CDR3 is 15 residues long. The V gene lost 1 base and the J gene lost 1 base, with 8 bases spanning the gap. The CDR3: CASSLWRENTGELFF. For the CDR3, the DNA is TGCGCCAGCAGCTTGTGGCGGGAGAACACCGGGGAGCTGTTTTTT. Looking up the rest from reference TRBV5-1 and TRBJ2-2 gives the full variable domain: KAGVTQTPRYLIKTRGQQVTLSCSPISGHRSVSWYQQTPGQGLQFLFEYFSETQRNKGNFPGRFSGRQFSNSRSEMNVSTLELGDSALYLCASSLWRENTGELFFGEGSRLTVL.

The chain combines TRBV11-3 with TRBJ1-1, with 7 bases lining up with TRBD1. Germline CDR1 reads SGHNT; CDR2 reads YENEEA. The CDR3 totals 16 residues. The V and J ends lost 4 bases and 0 bases, in that order; junction bases with no gene match: 8. The CDR3 nucleotides are TGTGCCAGCAGCTCACCGGGACAGCTTTTGAACACTGAAGCTTTCTTT. This sequence encodes CASSSPGQLLNTEAFF.

The V call is TRBV6-1, the J call TRBJ1-1; 9 nucleotides line up with TRBD1. The CDR3 is made up of 16 amino acids. Germline V gene sequence: CDR1 MNHNS, CDR2 SASEGT. After removal of 4 bases from V and 6 bases from J, the junction contained 12 bases not matched to a gene. This CDR3 reads CASSGGTGTPYAEAFF. CDR3 bases: TGTGCCAGCAGTGGAGGGACAGGGACCCCTTACGCTGAAGCTTTCTTT.

The genes are TRBV20-1 and TRBJ2-5; 11 bases are a match to TRBD1. CDR3 size: 14 residues. V lost 3 bases and J lost 9; bases outside the gene matches: 9. The germline V gene encodes CDR1 DFQATT and CDR2 SNEGSKA (reference sequence). Here the CDR3 DNA reads TGCAGTGCTAGTGGGACAGGGGGTTCTCAAGCCCAGTACTTC. Translated: CSASGTGGSQAQYF.

The chain uses TRBV6-5 and TRBJ1-1; 9 bases map to TRBD1. J lost 1 base, V lost 6 bases, and 3 bases had no gene match. Germline V gene lookup returns CDR1 MNHEY and CDR2 SVGAGI. CDR3 length: 14 amino acids. CDR3 sequence: CASRDRGENTEAFF. The CDR3 nucleotides read TGTGCCAGCAGGGACAGGGGTGAGAACACTGAAGCTTTCTTT.